Sequencing of this TCR beta chain was carried out in a study of CD8 T cells in Susac syndrome. This CDR3 spans 11 amino acids. With 5 bases removed from V and 6 bases from J, the gap between germline ends came to 10 bases. Germline V gene sequence: CDR1 SQVTM, CDR2 ANQGSEA. Roughly 0.45 to 1 ug RNA was reverse transcribed with random hexamers. One entry per CDR3 protein, called by TCRdb with MiXCR from the immunoSEQ multiplex PCR reads. The sample has 200,000 to 250,000 distinct CDR3 sequences, around 95% seen once. This rearrangement joins TRBV29-1 to TRBJ1-2; D is unresolved. The TCR sequence derives from a human donor with multiple sclerosis. Sequenced sample: CD4+ T cells from PBMCs. CDR3 DNA sequence: TGCAGCGTTTCGATAGGCCATGGCTACACCTTC. Its protein is CSVSIGHGYTF.